One and the same sample provided the 10 T cell receptor beta chains below, sequenced in a study of shared clonotypes between healthy human individuals (dated by TCRdb to 2018 to 2020). The method behind the library was the immunoSEQ multiplex PCR assay. TCRdb mirrors the immuneACCESS table, restricted to in-frame sequences. Some clones are absent from its copies; in checked studies, under half trace to an unresolved V gene, and the reason for the others is unknown. This sample gives 450,000 to 600,000 clones in total; 79% of them show up just once. Over 9.5% of the sample is in the top ten clones. The specimen sequenced was PBMCs. All receptors derive from a woman aged 40 to 50 in good health. Some clones in this sample may be carry-over from other donors' samples.

V usage is TRBV7-9 and J usage is TRBJ1-2, with D unresolved. The ends were cut back, 1 base at V and 8 bases at J, with 11 bases in the middle. The length of the CDR3 is 13 residues. Looked up from germline, CDR1 is SEHNR and CDR2 is FQNEAQ (reference sequence). CDR3 bases: TGTGCCAGCAGCTTAGGATTGGGGAGCGGCTACACCTTC. Residues: CASSLGLGSGYTF.

This chain joins TRBV15 and TRBJ1-2; D is possibly TRBD1 (5 bases). Deletions cut 1 base from V and 3 bases from J, with 6 bases between. The V gene's germline CDR1 is LNHNV and CDR2 YYDKDF (reference sequence). The CDR3 length is 13 residues. CDR3 residues: CATSRAGYYGYTF. For the CDR3, the DNA is TGTGCCACCAGCAGAGCAGGGTACTATGGCTACACCTTC.

The genes are TRBV5-1 and TRBJ2-7; TRBD2 matches at 8 bases. From germline, CDR1 is SGHRS and CDR2 YFSETQ. V lost 0 bases and J lost 3; bases outside the gene matches: 5. The CDR3 is made up of 15 amino acids. CDR3 loop: CASSLVGGRNYEQYF. The CDR3 DNA sequence: TGCGCCAGCAGCTTGGTTGGCGGGAGGAACTACGAGCAGTACTTC.

The J gene is TRBJ1-5, the V gene TRBV6-1; D gene unclear. The CDR3 has 15 residues. In germline, CDR1 is MNHNS, CDR2 SASEGT. The V end lost 1 base, the J end lost 4 bases, and 11 bases lay between the germline ends. CDR3 DNA: TGTGCCAGCAGTGAAGGATACCTGGGGAATCAGCCCCAGCATTTT. It translates to CASSEGYLGNQPQHF.

The rearrangement links TRBV5-1 to TRBJ2-1; 11 bases agree with TRBD2. The CDR3 totals 21 residues. V lost 3 bases and J lost 0; bases outside the gene matches: 17. From germline, CDR1 is SGHRS and CDR2 YFSETQ. The CDR3 spells CASSSGAGTSGSGSSYNEQFF. The CDR3 DNA is TGCGCCAGCAGCTCAGGCGCCGGGACTAGCGGATCCGGGAGCTCCTACAATGAGCAGTTCTTC.

The V gene is TRBV9, the J gene TRBJ2-2; D remains ambiguous. Germline V gene data show CDR1 as SGDLS and CDR2 as YYNGEE. V was shortened by 4 bases and J by 0 bases, with 7 bases between the two germline ends. This CDR3 has 14 residues. In DNA form, the CDR3 reads TGTGCCAGCAGCAGGGTACCGAACACCGGGGAGCTGTTTTTT. This codes for CASSRVPNTGELFF.

The V call is TRBV11-2, the J call TRBJ1-1; D call uncertain. Looked up from germline, CDR1 is SGHAT and CDR2 is FQNNGV. V lost 1 base and J lost 3, with 9 bases in between. The CDR3 sequence is 14 residues long. DNA of the CDR3: TGTGCCAGCAGCTTAGCGGGCAGCCACACTGAAGCTTTCTTT. This sequence encodes CASSLAGSHTEAFF.

The J gene is TRBJ2-5, the V gene TRBV4-1; 8 bases are shared with TRBD1. There are 15 residues in the CDR3. V shed 0 bases and J 4 bases; nucleotides not matched to a gene: 4. Germline V gives CDR1 MGHRA, CDR2 YSYEKL. CDR3 in DNA: TGCGCCAGCAGCCAAGATCAGGGGGCGGCAGAGACCCAGTACTTC. Translating it yields CASSQDQGAAETQYF.

The chain recombines TRBV28 with TRBJ1-2; D unresolved. Trimming pared 6 bases from V and 2 bases from J, leaving 13 bases between. The CDR3 is made up of 14 amino acids. CDR1 is MDHEN and CDR2 is SYDVKM in the germline V gene. The CDR3 sequence: CASRIGSPNYGYTF. Written as DNA, the CDR3 is TGTGCCAGCAGAATAGGGAGCCCGAACTATGGCTACACCTTC.

This chain links TRBV28 with TRBJ1-1, with D unclear. The germline CDR1 and CDR2 sequences are MDHEN and SYDVKM. This CDR3 has 11 amino acids. The V end was cut by 8 bases, the J end by 5 bases, with 9 bases between. The CDR3 DNA is TGTGCCAGCGGGGAGGTAACTGAAGCTTTCTTT. Protein product: CASGEVTEAFF.